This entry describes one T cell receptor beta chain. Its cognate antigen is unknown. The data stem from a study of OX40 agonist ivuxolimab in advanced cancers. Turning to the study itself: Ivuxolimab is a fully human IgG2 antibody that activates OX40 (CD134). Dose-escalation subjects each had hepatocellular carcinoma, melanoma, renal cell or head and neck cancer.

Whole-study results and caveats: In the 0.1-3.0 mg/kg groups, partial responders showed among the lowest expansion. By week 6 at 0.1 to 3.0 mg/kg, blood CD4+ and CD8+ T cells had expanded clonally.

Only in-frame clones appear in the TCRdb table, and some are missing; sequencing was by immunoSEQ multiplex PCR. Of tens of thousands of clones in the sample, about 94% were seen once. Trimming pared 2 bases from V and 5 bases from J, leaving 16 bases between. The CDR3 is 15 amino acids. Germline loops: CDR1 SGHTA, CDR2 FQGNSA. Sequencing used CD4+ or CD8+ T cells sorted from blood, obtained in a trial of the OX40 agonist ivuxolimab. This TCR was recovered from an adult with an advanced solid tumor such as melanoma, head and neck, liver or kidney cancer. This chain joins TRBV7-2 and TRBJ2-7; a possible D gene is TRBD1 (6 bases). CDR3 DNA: TGTGCCAGCAGCTTAAGGGAGAGGGGGTTCCACGAGCAGTACTTC. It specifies CASSLRERGFHEQYF. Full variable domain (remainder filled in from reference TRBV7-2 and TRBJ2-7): GAGVSQSPSNKVTEKGKDVELRCDPISGHTALYWYRQSLGQGLEFLIYFQGNSAPDKSGLPSDRFSAERTGGSVSTLTIQRTQQEDSAVYLCASSLRERGFHEQYFGPGTRLTVT.